A single sample gave rise to the 28 T cell receptor beta chains below, sequenced in a study of T cell responses to AZD1222 COVID-19 vaccine. The repertoire was sequenced with immunoSEQ multiplex PCR; TCRdb's copy has only in-frame clones and lacks some. The sample holds approximately 100,000 clones, 91% seen once. The sequencing here drew on peripheral blood, taken on day 0 of AZD1222 vaccination. The origin of the receptors is an adult in good health.

The rearrangement joins TRBV7-3 to TRBJ1-1; 9 bases are a match to TRBD1. V was pared by 2 bases and J by 2 bases, with 24 bases of the junction left unmatched. CDR1 is SGHTA and CDR2 is FQGTGA in the germline V gene. The CDR3 runs 22 residues. CDR3 residues: CASSLFAPTGGSGSGQNTEAFF. The CDR3 DNA reads TGTGCCAGCAGCTTATTTGCGCCGACAGGGGGGTCAGGGAGCGGTCAAAACACTGAAGCTTTCTTT.

The chain recombines TRBV3-1 (or the pseudogene TRBV3-2) with TRBJ1-1; D ambiguous. V lost 4 bases and J 5 bases, leaving 11 bases between the germline ends. Germline V gives CDR1 LGHDT, CDR2 YNNKEL (reference sequence). The CDR3 length is 13 residues. The CDR3 loop is CASSPRQRTEAFF. CDR3 in DNA: TGTGCCAGCAGCCCCCGGCAGAGGACTGAAGCTTTCTTT.

J is TRBJ2-2 and V is TRBV7-9; the D is unclear. Trimming cost V 1 base and J 3 bases, with 6 bases left between them. Germline CDR1 is SEHNR and CDR2 is FQNEAQ (reference sequence). The CDR3 is 14 amino acids. The CDR3 region is CASSLELDTGELFF. The CDR3 region has the DNA TGTGCCAGCAGCTTAGAACTGGACACCGGGGAGCTGTTTTTT.

The chain carries TRBV7-2 and TRBJ1-2, with a tentative D call TRBD1 (6 bases). Germline V lookup: CDR1 SGHTA, CDR2 FQGNSA. The CDR3 sequence is 14 residues long. The germline V and J ends were trimmed by 4 bases and 6 bases, with 15 bases remaining between them. The CDR3 DNA follows: TGTGCCAGCAGCTCCCCAGGACAGTTCGATGGCTACACCTTC. It is translated as CASSSPGQFDGYTF.

This clone has a single count. The gene calls are TRBV28 and TRBJ2-7, with D possibly TRBD2 on 5 matching bases. V lost 5 bases, J lost 4 bases, and 9 bases lay in between. Germline V gene data show CDR1 as MDHEN and CDR2 as SYDVKM. CDR3 length: 12 residues. DNA of the CDR3: TGTGCCAGCAGTGAGGGCCTTTACGAGCAGTACTTC. Its translation: CASSEGLYEQYF.

CDR3 residues: CASTKGVSGNTIYF. The CDR3 nucleotides read TGTGCCAGCACCAAAGGGGTTTCTGGAAACACCATATATTTT. This sequence joins TRBV5-8 and TRBJ1-3; TRBD1 is a possible D gene (5 bases). The CDR3 length is 14 residues. V dropped 6 bases and J dropped 1 base, with 11 bases sitting between them. Germline-derived CDR1 and CDR2 are SGHTS and YDEGEE.

The genes are TRBV11-3 and TRBJ1-1; TRBD1 aligns across 7 bases. The germline V gene has CDR1 SGHNT and CDR2 YENEEA. V dropped 0 bases and J dropped 1; count of bases not matched to a gene: 5. This CDR3 comprises 16 residues. The CDR3 here is CASSLDRDSQNTEAFF. In DNA form, the CDR3 reads TGTGCCAGCAGCTTAGATAGGGACAGTCAGAACACTGAAGCTTTCTTT.

This sequence joins TRBV18 and TRBJ2-2, with D maybe TRBD2 (5 bases). The V gene's germline CDR1 is KGHSH and CDR2 LQKENI. Trimming cost V 4 bases and J 7 bases, with 13 bases left between them. The CDR3 is 14 residues long. CDR3 in amino acids: CASSLRTGNGELFF. The DNA for the CDR3 is TGTGCCAGCTCACTTCGGACGGGGAACGGGGAGCTGTTTTTT. Filled out from reference TRBV18 and TRBJ2-2, the complete variable domain reads NAGVMQNPRHLVRRRGQEARLRCSPMKGHSHVYWYRQLPEEGLKFMVYLQKENIIDESGMPKERFSAEFPKEGPSILRIQQVVRGDSAAYFCASSLRTGNGELFFGEGSRLTVL.

This chain uses TRBV6-6 with TRBJ2-7, with D uncertain. There are 11 residues in the CDR3. Trimming pared 5 bases from V and 4 bases from J, leaving 6 bases between. Germline V gene lookup returns CDR1 MNHNY and CDR2 SVGAGI (reference sequence). Written as DNA, the CDR3 is TGTGCCAGCAGTCAAAGATACGAGCAGTACTTC. Its protein is CASSQRYEQYF.

The chain has TRBV19 and TRBJ1-4; 8 bases are shared with TRBD1. The germline CDR1 and CDR2 sequences are LNHDA and SQIVND (reference sequence). The CDR3 runs 15 residues. Trimming at V came to 4 bases and at J to 7 bases, leaving 8 bases not matched to a gene. CDR3 nucleotide sequence: TGTGCCAGTAGTAGCAGGGGGCGGACGGGTGAAAAACTGTTTTTT. Its protein is CASSSRGRTGEKLFF.

This sequence joins TRBV19 and TRBJ1-5, with TRBD1 matching 7 bases. With 9 bases clipped from V and 3 bases from J, the junction kept 11 bases outside the gene matches. Germline V gene sequence: CDR1 LNHDA, CDR2 SQIVND (reference sequence). There are 15 residues in the CDR3. CDR3 region: CASQTGQLLNQPQHF. DNA of the CDR3: TGTGCCAGCCAGACGGGACAGTTGCTCAATCAGCCCCAGCATTTT.

V usage is TRBV6-5 and J usage is TRBJ1-1, with 7 bases fitting TRBD1. The length of the CDR3 is 15 residues. The germline gives CDR1 MNHEY, CDR2 SVGAGI. Trimming took 0 bases from V and 1 from J; bases not matched to a gene: 2. This CDR3 reads CASSYSDRRNTEAFF. Written as DNA, the CDR3 is TGTGCCAGCAGTTACTCGGACAGGCGGAACACTGAAGCTTTCTTT.

The table lists this clone with a count of one. The chain is built from TRBV11-3 and TRBJ2-1; D is possibly TRBD2 (6 bases). CDR1 and CDR2 (germline): SGHNT, YENEEA. The CDR3 runs 13 residues. V lost 1 base, J lost 10 bases, and 11 bases lay in between. The DNA for the CDR3 is TGTGCCAGCAGCTTAGTGTCCCTAGCGGAGCAGTTCTTC. The encoded protein is CASSLVSLAEQFF.

This clone was detected once. The gene calls are TRBV18 and TRBJ2-7, with D maybe TRBD1 (5 bases). This CDR3 is 14 amino acids long. Per germline, CDR1 KGHSH and CDR2 LQKENI. Trimming stripped 3 bases from V and 7 bases from J, with 16 bases between. CDR3 residues: CASSPADTLSEQYF. CDR3 DNA: TGTGCCAGCTCACCGGCGGACACCTTGTCGGAGCAGTACTTC.

This CDR3 is CASSKKWGTGEVAGNTIYF. The CDR3 coding sequence is TGTGCCAGCAGCAAGAAGTGGGGGACAGGGGAAGTGGCTGGAAACACCATATATTTT. The rearrangement joins TRBV21-1 to TRBJ1-3; the table's D call of TRBD1 was not tested on the DNA. TRBV21-1 is shown as a pseudogene. The CDR3 loop spans 19 amino acids.

The chain couples TRBV18 to TRBJ2-1; 12 bases map to TRBD1. Unmatched junction bases numbered 5, after V lost 3 bases and J lost 8 bases. This CDR3 spans 15 amino acids. Germline V CDR1 and CDR2: KGHSH, LQKENI. CDR3 DNA: TGTGCCAGCTCACCGTGGGACAGGGGGCAGGATGAGCAGTTCTTC. This gives the protein CASSPWDRGQDEQFF.

The chain couples TRBV15 to TRBJ1-6; 7 nucleotides match TRBD1. V lost 4 bases and J lost 9; bases outside the gene matches: 6. CDR3 length: 14 residues. Germline assignment: CDR1 LNHNV and CDR2 YYDKDF (reference sequence). The CDR3 DNA reads as TGTGCCACCAGCACCAAGGGGGCATTTTCACCCCTCCACTTT. Protein product: CATSTKGAFSPLHF.

This sequence joins TRBV6-5 and TRBJ1-4; the D gene is possibly TRBD1 (5 bases). Germline V CDR1 and CDR2: MNHEY, SVGAGI. V was cut by 2 bases and J by 6 bases, with 10 bases left in between. The CDR3 sequence is 14 residues long. The CDR3 DNA is TGTGCCAGCAGTTACGCCAGGGAGGATGAAAAACTGTTTTTT. It codes for CASSYAREDEKLFF.

The chain uses TRBV19 and TRBJ1-1; D not certain. V lost 7 bases, J lost 3 bases, and 12 bases lay in between. Germline loops: CDR1 LNHDA, CDR2 SQIVND (reference sequence). This CDR3 region has 13 residues. The CDR3 region has the DNA TGTGCCAGTAAGGAATTTAGGGACACTGAAGCTTTCTTT. It specifies CASKEFRDTEAFF.

This rearrangement joins TRBV4-1 to TRBJ2-1; tentative D call: TRBD1 (7 bases). The V gene lost 0 bases and the J gene lost 4 bases, with 16 bases spanning the gap. Per the germline V gene, CDR1 is MGHRA and CDR2 is YSYEKL. The CDR3 is made up of 17 amino acids. In DNA form, the CDR3 reads TGCGCCAGCAGCCAAGAGCGGAGGGGGCGGATTTACAATGAGCAGTTCTTC. As protein: CASSQERRGRIYNEQFF.

The chain couples TRBV9 to TRBJ2-2; 14 bases fit TRBD2. CDR1 is SGDLS and CDR2 is YYNGEE in the germline V gene. The CDR3 is 16 amino acids. V lost 3 bases, J lost 7 bases, and 5 bases stayed unmatched. CDR3 sequence: CASSGGLAGAVGELFF. The CDR3 coding sequence is TGTGCCAGCAGCGGGGGACTAGCGGGAGCGGTCGGGGAGCTGTTTTTT.

A single count supports this clone. The CDR3, as DNA: TGTGCCACCAGTGTTACCAGAAAATACGAGCAGTACTTC. This sequence encodes CATSVTRKYEQYF. V usage is TRBV24-1 and J usage is TRBJ2-7, with D unresolved. CDR3 length: 13 amino acids. The ends were cut back, 5 bases at V and 4 bases at J, with 11 bases in the middle. The V gene's germline CDR1 is KGHDR and CDR2 SFDVKD.

The chain joins TRBV27 to TRBJ2-2; TRBD2 matches at 9 bases. J gave up 4 bases and V 3 bases, and 6 bases lay outside the gene matches. CDR3 size: 16 residues. Germline values: CDR1 MNHEY, CDR2 SMNVEV (reference sequence). The CDR3 sequence: CASSFITSGPTGELFF. The CDR3 DNA sequence: TGTGCCAGCAGTTTTATCACTAGCGGGCCCACCGGGGAGCTGTTTTTT.

This clone has only a few counts. This chain links TRBV6-5 with TRBJ2-7; possibly TRBD1 or TRBD2 for D (6 bases each). Germline assignment: CDR1 MNHEY and CDR2 SVGAGI. The CDR3 contains 14 residues. Trimming removed 8 bases from V and 4 bases from J, with 18 bases in between. Here the CDR3 reads CASSKGGSQYEQYF. The CDR3 region has the DNA TGTGCCAGCTCGAAGGGGGGCTCCCAATACGAGCAGTACTTC.

The J gene is TRBJ1-2, the V gene TRBV29-1, with D maybe TRBD1 (6 bases). V was pared by 5 bases and J by 2 bases, with 12 bases between. The germline V gene encodes CDR1 SQVTM and CDR2 ANQGSEA. CDR3 length: 13 amino acids. DNA of the CDR3: TGCAGCGTTTCGAGGGGGACCAACTATGGCTACACCTTC. This translates into CSVSRGTNYGYTF.

The chain links TRBV30 to TRBJ1-1, with D possibly matching TRBD1 (6 bases). Trimming pared 5 bases from V and 0 bases from J, leaving 13 bases between. CDR3 length equals 14 residues. CDR1 is GTSNPN, CDR2 SVGIG, per germline (reference sequence). The CDR3 sequence is CAWGRDIMNTEAFF. The CDR3 nucleotides read TGTGCCTGGGGGAGGGACATTATGAACACTGAAGCTTTCTTT.

The V gene is TRBV6-6, the J gene TRBJ2-3, with unresolved D. From germline, CDR1 is MNHNY and CDR2 SVGAGI (reference sequence). This CDR3 comprises 15 residues. V lost 6 bases to trimming and J lost 2 bases, with 15 bases between them. CDR3 bases: TGTGCCAGCAGCCCCACCGCGTTACCCACAGATACGCAGTATTTT. Encoded protein: CASSPTALPTDTQYF.

The chain links TRBV5-1 to TRBJ1-4; tentative D call: TRBD1 (6 bases). CDR3 length: 17 residues. Germline V gene lookup returns CDR1 SGHRS and CDR2 YFSETQ. Trimming took off 3 bases at V and 3 bases at J, with 18 bases between the two ends. CDR3 loop: CASSWGGSSKPNEKLFF. The DNA for the CDR3 is TGCGCCAGCAGCTGGGGGGGCTCCTCTAAACCTAATGAAAAACTGTTTTTT.